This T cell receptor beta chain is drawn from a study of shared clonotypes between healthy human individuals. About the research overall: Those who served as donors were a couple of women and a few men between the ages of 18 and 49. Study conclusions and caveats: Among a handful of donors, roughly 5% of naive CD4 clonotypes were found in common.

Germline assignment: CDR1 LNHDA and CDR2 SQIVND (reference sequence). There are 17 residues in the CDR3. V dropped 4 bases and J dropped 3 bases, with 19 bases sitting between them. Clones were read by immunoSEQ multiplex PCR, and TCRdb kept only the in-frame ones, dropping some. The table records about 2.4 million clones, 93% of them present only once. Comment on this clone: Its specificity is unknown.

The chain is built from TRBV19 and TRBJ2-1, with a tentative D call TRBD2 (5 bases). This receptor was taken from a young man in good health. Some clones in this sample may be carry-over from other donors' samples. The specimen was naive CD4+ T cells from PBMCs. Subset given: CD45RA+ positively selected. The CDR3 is CASSSIRLARDYNEQFF. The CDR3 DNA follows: TGTGCCAGTAGTAGTATCCGGCTAGCTAGGGACTACAATGAGCAGTTCTTC.